This record concerns one T cell receptor (beta chain) sequence. Using immunoSEQ multiplex PCR, the repertoire was profiled, and TCRdb retains in-frame clones only, with some absent. The sample yields under 150,000 clones, roughly 86% seen once. The entry originates in a study of control samples from healthy donors and cancer patients. There are 13 residues in the CDR3. With 4 bases removed from V and 7 bases from J, the gap between germline ends came to 10 bases. Germline V gives CDR1 SGHDN, CDR2 FVKESK. Specimen: PBMCs. This chain joins TRBV14 and TRBJ1-4; maybe TRBD1 (6 bases). The receptor comes from a man between 50 and 59 years old with head and neck cancer. The CDR3 DNA sequence: TGTGCCAGCAGCCGACAGGAGAGTGAAAAACTGTTTTTT. This encodes CASSRQESEKLFF.